This T cell receptor (beta chain) is from a study of blood T cells in healthy people across ages. About the study: Capture by template switching was about one barcoded beta molecule per two T cells. Study-wide points: Estimates of total diversity, which came from one million sequenced T cells, were considered to be underestimates. The study found more naive CD4+ cells and higher diversity in long-lived than aged donors.

Using a J-beta primer mix together with a sample-barcoded 5' primer, a second PCR was run for roughly 7 to 11 cycles. In TCRdb, the 5' RACE reads were re-called with MiXCR into one record per CDR3 protein. Of hundreds of thousands of distinct CDR3 sequences listed, roughly 58% are singletons. Only a few counts were recorded for this clonotype. The antigen is undetermined. Trimming removed 6 bases from V and 0 bases from J, with 12 bases in between. The CDR3 contains 15 residues. Germline CDR1 and CDR2: LGHNT and FRNRAP. The chain links TRBV12-5 to TRBJ2-4; D not certain. This receptor was taken from a man in his sixties in good health. The sequencing input was blood. This chain's CDR3 is CASGPGVLAKNIQYF. In DNA, the CDR3 is TGTGCTAGTGGCCCCGGAGTTCTAGCCAAAAACATTCAGTACTTC.